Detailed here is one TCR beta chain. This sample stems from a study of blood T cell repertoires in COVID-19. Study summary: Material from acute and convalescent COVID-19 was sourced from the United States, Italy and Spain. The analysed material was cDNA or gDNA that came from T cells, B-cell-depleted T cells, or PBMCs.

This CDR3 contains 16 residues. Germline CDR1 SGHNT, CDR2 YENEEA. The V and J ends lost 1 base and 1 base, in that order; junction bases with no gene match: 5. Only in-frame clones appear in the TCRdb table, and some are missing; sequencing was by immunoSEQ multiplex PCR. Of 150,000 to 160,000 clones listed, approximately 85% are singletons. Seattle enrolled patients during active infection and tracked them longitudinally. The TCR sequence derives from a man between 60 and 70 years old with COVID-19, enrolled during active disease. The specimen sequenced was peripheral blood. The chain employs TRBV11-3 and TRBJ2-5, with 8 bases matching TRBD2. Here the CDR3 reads CASSLGSRGGQETQYF. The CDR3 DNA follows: TGTGCCAGCAGCTTAGGTTCTCGGGGGGGCCAAGAGACCCAGTACTTC.